These 24 T cell receptor beta chains share one sample of origin, sequenced in a study of blood T cell repertoires in COVID-19. TCRdb keeps only in-frame clones here, not all; method: immunoSEQ multiplex PCR. There are approximately 61,000 clones in the sample; just under 85% occur only once, and 5% to 5.5% lies in the top ten. Sequencing used peripheral blood. Every receptor here comes from a man aged 65-85 years with acute or convalescent COVID-19.

The CDR3 DNA sequence: TGTGCCAGCAGTTTTCTGGGAGGGGGGCACTATGGCTACACCTTC. Encoded protein: CASSFLGGGHYGYTF. The chain recombines TRBV2 with TRBJ1-2, with D maybe TRBD1 (6 bases). Deletions cut 5 bases from V and 3 bases from J, with 16 bases between. Germline V gene sequence: CDR1 SNHLY, CDR2 FYNNEI. The CDR3 contains 15 residues.

The gene calls are TRBV2 and TRBJ2-7; TRBD1 agrees at 9 bases. The length of the CDR3 is 14 residues. Germline lookup yields CDR1 SNHLY and CDR2 FYNNEI. The junction had 6 bases not matched to a gene; V was cut back by 8 bases and J by 1 base. The chain's CDR3 is CASQGQGYSYEQYF. The DNA of the CDR3 is TGTGCCAGCCAGGGACAGGGATATTCCTACGAGCAGTACTTC.

V usage is TRBV2 and J usage is TRBJ1-2, with D perhaps TRBD1 (6 bases). There are 15 residues in the CDR3. V dropped 5 bases and J dropped 4 bases, with 17 bases sitting between them. The germline gives CDR1 SNHLY, CDR2 FYNNEI. Here the CDR3 DNA reads TGTGCCAGCAGTTTTGGTGCGGGGGGCCCCTATGGCTACACCTTC. It is translated as CASSFGAGGPYGYTF.

The DNA for the CDR3 is TGTGCCAGCAGCACACAGGCGACCTCTGGGGCCAACGTCCTGACTTTC. Translated, it gives CASSTQATSGANVLTF. This chain uses TRBV7-3 with TRBJ2-6; perhaps TRBD1 as D (5 bases). Per the germline V gene, CDR1 is SGHTA and CDR2 is FQGTGA. This CDR3 is 16 amino acids long. With 5 bases removed from V and 0 bases from J, the gap between germline ends came to 11 bases.

The chain is built from TRBV21-1 and TRBJ2-7; the table's D call, TRBD2, was not checked against the DNA. TRBV21-1 is a pseudogene locus. The CDR3 is made up of 17 amino acids. CDR3 in DNA: TGTGCCAGCAGCAAAGTTCCGAGCGGAACCCCCTCCTACGAGCAGTACTTC. Its protein product is CASSKVPSGTPSYEQYF.

The gene calls are TRBV3-1 (or the pseudogene TRBV3-2) and TRBJ2-2; 9 bases are a match to TRBD1. Germline V gene sequence: CDR1 LGHDT, CDR2 YNNKEL (reference sequence). The CDR3 loop spans 15 amino acids. V lost 0 bases and J lost 8; bases outside the gene matches: 4. Here the CDR3 DNA reads TGTGCCAGCAGCCAAGAATGGGACAGGGCAGGGGAGCTGTTTTTT. Translated, it gives CASSQEWDRAGELFF.

The rearrangement links TRBV15 to TRBJ1-2, with 8 bases that match TRBD1. Germline V gene data show CDR1 as LNHNV and CDR2 as YYDKDF (reference sequence). Trimming removed 2 bases from V and 7 bases from J; junction bases left unmatched: 9. The CDR3 is 15 residues long. CDR3 region: CATSRRDRPPGGYTF. The CDR3 region has the DNA TGTGCCACCAGCAGAAGGGACAGGCCCCCGGGTGGCTACACCTTC.

The chain uses TRBV5-6 and TRBJ1-2; the D is unclear. V was shortened by 0 bases and J by 5 bases, with 11 bases between the two germline ends. Germline CDR1 and CDR2: SGHDT and YYEEEE. CDR3 length: 14 residues. The CDR3: CASSLGSSSYGYTF. CDR3 in DNA: TGTGCCAGCAGCTTGGGGAGCAGCTCTTATGGCTACACCTTC.

This rearrangement joins TRBV25-1 to TRBJ2-1; D may be TRBD1 (5 bases). The germline V and J ends were trimmed by 3 bases and 5 bases, with 8 bases remaining between them. Germline CDR1 and CDR2: MGHDK and SYGVNS. CDR3 size: 13 residues. The CDR3: CASSDDRHNEQFF. The CDR3 DNA reads TGTGCCAGCAGTGATGACAGACACAATGAGCAGTTCTTC. Together with reference TRBV25-1 and TRBJ2-1, the CDR3 gives the full variable domain: EADIYQTPRYLVIGTGKKITLECSQTMGHDKMYWYQQDPGMELHLIHYSYGVNSTEKGDLSSESTVSRIRTEHFPLTLESARPSHTSQYLCASSDDRHNEQFFGPGTRLTVL.

The J gene is TRBJ2-7, the V gene TRBV5-1; 7 bases line up with TRBD2. Germline loops: CDR1 SGHRS, CDR2 YFSETQ. The CDR3 contains 14 residues. V trimming: 4 bases; J trimming: 4 bases; junction bases outside the gene matches: 8. CDR3 region: CASSISGVGYEQYF. The CDR3 nucleotides read TGCGCCAGCAGCATAAGCGGGGTGGGGTACGAGCAGTACTTC.

This clone was found a few times. This chain joins TRBV5-1 and TRBJ2-7; 7 nucleotides line up with TRBD2. J lost 0 bases, V lost 4 bases, and 1 base had no gene match. The CDR3 runs 13 residues. Germline lookup yields CDR1 SGHRS and CDR2 YFSETQ. This chain's CDR3 is CASSRGDSYEQYF. The CDR3 nucleotides read TGCGCCAGCAGCCGGGGGGACTCCTACGAGCAGTACTTC.

This clone was recorded a few times. This chain connects TRBV19 to TRBJ2-1; D possibly corresponds to TRBD2 (6 bases). V lost 6 bases and J lost 9, with 21 bases in between. The length of the CDR3 is 15 residues. CDR1 LNHDA and CDR2 SQIVND come from the germline V gene (reference sequence). CDR3: CASSWSGQGGTEQFF. The CDR3 DNA reads TGTGCCAGTAGCTGGAGTGGCCAGGGAGGCACTGAGCAGTTCTTC.

The chain combines TRBV5-5 with TRBJ2-5; the D is unclear. From germline, CDR1 is SGHKS and CDR2 YYEKEE (reference sequence). This CDR3 spans 14 amino acids. The ends were cut back, 1 base at V and 5 bases at J, with 12 bases in the middle. The CDR3 reads CASSLIFYPETQYF. The CDR3 DNA reads as TGTGCCAGCAGCTTGATTTTCTACCCCGAGACCCAGTACTTC. Full variable domain (missing parts from reference TRBV5-5 and TRBJ2-5): DAGVTQSPTHLIKTRGQQVTLRCSPISGHKSVSWYQQVLGQGPQFIFQYYEKEERGRGNFPDRFSARQFPNYSSELNVNALLLGDSALYLCASSLIFYPETQYFGPGTRLLVL.

This chain links TRBV7-9 with TRBJ1-2; D might be TRBD1 (6 bases). Germline V gene lookup returns CDR1 SEHNR and CDR2 FQNEAQ (reference sequence). The CDR3 loop spans 15 amino acids. V was pared by 1 base and J by 4 bases, with 13 bases between. DNA of the CDR3: TGTGCCAGCAGCTTAGGCACAGGGAGCTCCTATGGCTACACCTTC. As protein: CASSLGTGSSYGYTF.

The chain uses TRBV2 and TRBJ2-5, with D perhaps TRBD2 (5 bases). The CDR3 covers 13 residues. Trimming took 5 bases from V and 2 from J, leaving 9 bases between them. CDR1 and CDR2 (germline): SNHLY, FYNNEI. This CDR3 reads CASSNRDQETQYF. The CDR3 DNA reads TGTGCCAGCAGTAACCGGGATCAAGAGACCCAGTACTTC.

This clone is labeled as medium-sized. The chain uses TRBV9 and TRBJ2-3, with TRBD2 identical over 8 bases. CDR3 length equals 18 residues. Germline V gene lookup returns CDR1 SGDLS and CDR2 YYNGEE. With V trimmed by 5 bases and J by 4 bases, 18 bases remained unmatched. CDR3 bases: TGTGCCAGCAGTATAGGGACTAGGCAGGCTCTGCTCGCAGATACGCAGTATTTT. Its protein is CASSIGTRQALLADTQYF.

This rearrangement joins TRBV19 to TRBJ1-3; 9 nucleotides align to TRBD1. CDR3 size: 13 residues. Trimming removed 5 bases from V and 8 bases from J; junction bases left unmatched: 4. Germline V gene sequence: CDR1 LNHDA, CDR2 SQIVND (reference sequence). CDR3 in DNA: TGTGCCAGTAGTCCGAGGACAGGGGACACCATATATTTT. As protein: CASSPRTGDTIYF. Based on the CDR3 plus reference TRBV19 and TRBJ1-3, the full variable domain is DGGITQSPKYLFRKEGQNVTLSCEQNLNHDAMYWYRQDPGQGLRLIYYSQIVNDFQKGDIAEGYSVSREKKESFPLTVTSAQKNPTAFYLCASSPRTGDTIYFGEGSWLTVV.

This clone appeared once. The chain carries TRBV6-1 and TRBJ2-7; maybe TRBD1 (6 bases). Between the trimmed V and J ends, which lost 1 base and 6 bases, there was a span of 16 bases. This CDR3 has 15 amino acids. Per the germline V gene, CDR1 is MNHNS and CDR2 is SASEGT. The chain's CDR3 is CASSEEGSGAGEQYF. In DNA, the CDR3 is TGTGCCAGCAGTGAAGAGGGTTCAGGGGCGGGCGAGCAGTACTTC.

The chain combines TRBV7-3 with TRBJ2-5, with D maybe TRBD1 (6 bases). Trimming took off 7 bases at V and 0 bases at J, with 21 bases between the two ends. Germline V gene lookup returns CDR1 SGHTA and CDR2 FQGTGA. CDR3 size: 17 residues. CDR3 region: CASNSGMGALYQETQYF. CDR3 in DNA: TGTGCCAGCAACTCTGGTATGGGGGCTCTCTACCAAGAGACCCAGTACTTC.

This chain links TRBV9 with TRBJ2-1; 12 bases map to TRBD2. With V trimmed by 4 bases and J by 6 bases, 5 bases remained unmatched. CDR3 size: 15 residues. Germline-derived CDR1 and CDR2 are SGDLS and YYNGEE. The CDR3 DNA is TGTGCCAGCAGCACCCCGACTAGCGGGGGCAATGAGCAGTTCTTC. Residues: CASSTPTSGGNEQFF.

As concerns this clone: This may arise from a read error, as a much more abundant clone is one base away. The chain links TRBV12-3 or TRBV12-4 to TRBJ1-5, with TRBD1 as a possible D gene (5 bases). The CDR3 is 13 amino acids. V was pared by 3 bases and J by 6 bases, with 9 bases between. Here the CDR3 DNA reads TGTGCCAGCAGTTTTGGGGGGGGTCAGCCCCAGCATTTT. Amino acids: CASSFGGGQPQHF.

This rearrangement joins TRBV28 to TRBJ2-3; D perhaps matches TRBD2 (7 bases). From germline, CDR1 is MDHEN and CDR2 SYDVKM. This CDR3 region has 17 residues. Trimming left V 1 base short and J 0 bases short, with 14 bases between. The chain's CDR3 is CASSLFEGGASTDTQYF. The CDR3 nucleotides are TGTGCCAGCAGTTTATTCGAGGGGGGGGCTAGCACAGATACGCAGTATTTT.

The chain employs TRBV5-1 and TRBJ1-1; 7 bases line up with TRBD1. CDR1 is SGHRS, CDR2 YFSETQ, per germline. The CDR3 totals 14 residues. The junction had 6 bases not matched to a gene; V was cut back by 4 bases and J by 3 bases. CDR3 amino acids: CASSSSGTDTEAFF. CDR3 DNA sequence: TGCGCCAGCAGCAGTTCCGGGACAGACACTGAAGCTTTCTTT.

The count of this clone is one. The chain recombines TRBV7-3 with TRBJ1-2; TRBD1 might be the D (5 bases). The V end lost 6 bases, the J end lost 2 bases, and 19 bases lay between the germline ends. Germline V CDR1 and CDR2: SGHTA, FQGTGA. CDR3 length: 16 residues. CDR3: CASSPGPGRENYGYTF. The DNA for the CDR3 is TGTGCCAGCAGTCCCGGGCCAGGGCGAGAAAACTATGGCTACACCTTC.